Listed below are T cell receptor beta chains from one sample, sequenced in a study of cytomegalovirus exposure and HLA in healthy donors. The assay was immunoSEQ multiplex PCR, and TCRdb's table has in-frame clones only and misses some. The sample has approximately 170,000 clones, about 62% seen once. Sample: PBMCs. The origin of the receptors is a man aged 35 to 55 in good health and CMV-seronegative. The CDR3 runs from the conserved cysteine through the conserved F or W. D genes are given only for firm matches. Clone size is given for some rows only: seen once, a few or many times, or a class if the clone is expanded.

len: 15; abundance: NA; d_gene: NA; j_gene: TRBJ1-3; v_gene: TRBV6-1; CDR3nt: TGTGCCAGCAGTGAAGGCAGGGTGCGAGGAAACACCATATATTTT; CDR3aa: CASSEGRVRGNTIYF
len: 14; abundance: few; d_gene: TRBD1; j_gene: TRBJ2-5; v_gene: TRBV7-3; CDR3nt: TGTGCCAGCAGCCCTGGGACAGGCGGGGAGACCCAGTACTTC; CDR3aa: CASSPGTGGETQYF
len: 15; abundance: NA; d_gene: NA; j_gene: TRBJ2-2; v_gene: TRBV21-1; CDR3nt: TGTGCCAGCAGCTTGAAAACTAGTAACACCGGGGAGCTGTTTTTT; CDR3aa: CASSLKTSNTGELFF
len: 16; abundance: NA; d_gene: TRBD2; j_gene: TRBJ2-7; v_gene: TRBV28; CDR3nt: TGTGCCACCGTTCGCCGCGGACTAGCGGGGGTTAGCGAGCAGTACTTC; CDR3aa: CATVRRGLAGVSEQYF
len: 17; abundance: NA; d_gene: TRBD1; j_gene: TRBJ2-7; v_gene: TRBV7-7; CDR3nt: TGTGCTAGCAGCTCCAACCGGGGACAGGGGAGGGTGTACGAGCAGTACTTC; CDR3aa: CASSSNRGQGRVYEQYF
len: 13; abundance: NA; d_gene: NA; j_gene: TRBJ2-5; v_gene: TRBV5-4; CDR3nt: TGTGCCTCCTGGGGTGGCAGGGAAGAGACCCAGTACTTC; CDR3aa: CASWGGREETQYF
len: 13; abundance: NA; d_gene: NA; j_gene: TRBJ2-5; v_gene: TRBV29-1; CDR3nt: TGCAGCGTTGTACCAAATAGCGCAGAGACCCAGTACTTC; CDR3aa: CSVVPNSAETQYF
len: 15; abundance: few; d_gene: TRBD2; j_gene: TRBJ2-3; v_gene: TRBV5-1; CDR3nt: TGCGCCAGCAGCTCCCTAGCGGGCAACACAGATACGCAGTATTTT; CDR3aa: CASSSLAGNTDTQYF
len: 16; abundance: NA; d_gene: NA; j_gene: TRBJ1-1; v_gene: TRBV19; CDR3nt: TGTGCCAGTAGCCCAGGGAATCCCTCGCCCCACACTGAAGCTTTCTTT; CDR3aa: CASSPGNPSPHTEAFF
len: 12; abundance: NA; d_gene: TRBD1; j_gene: TRBJ1-6; v_gene: TRBV2; CDR3nt: TGTGCCAGGGGACAGGGTAATTCACCCCTCCACTTT; CDR3aa: CARGQGNSPLHF
len: 15; abundance: NA; d_gene: NA; j_gene: TRBJ1-4; v_gene: TRBV5-1; CDR3nt: TGCGCCAGCAGCTGGGGCCCTGAGACTAATGAAAAACTGTTTTTT; CDR3aa: CASSWGPETNEKLFF
len: 19; abundance: once; d_gene: TRBD2; j_gene: TRBJ2-1; v_gene: TRBV11-2; CDR3nt: TGTGCCAGCAGCTTAGATCGAGGTGGACTAGCGGGCGGTTACAATGAGCAGTTCTTC; CDR3aa: CASSLDRGGLAGGYNEQFF
len: 17; abundance: NA; d_gene: TRBD2; j_gene: TRBJ2-1; v_gene: TRBV7-2; CDR3nt: TGTGCCAGCAGCTTATCTAGCGGGGGTTTGGTAGCCAATGAGCAGTTCTTC; CDR3aa: CASSLSSGGLVANEQFF
len: 16; abundance: NA; d_gene: TRBD2; j_gene: TRBJ2-1; v_gene: TRBV27; CDR3nt: TGTGCCAGCAGTTCACGGACTAGCGGGACCCACAATGAGCAGTTCTTC; CDR3aa: CASSSRTSGTHNEQFF
len: 15; abundance: NA; d_gene: NA; j_gene: TRBJ2-7; v_gene: TRBV5-4; CDR3nt: TGTGCCAGCAGCTCTAAAAAGCGAGAGGCACACGAGCAGTACTTC; CDR3aa: CASSSKKREAHEQYF
len: 15; abundance: NA; d_gene: TRBD2; j_gene: TRBJ2-2; v_gene: TRBV9; CDR3nt: TGTGCCAGCAGCCCCCGGCTAGCGGGAGCCCGGGAGCTGTTTTTT; CDR3aa: CASSPRLAGARELFF
len: 15; abundance: NA; d_gene: NA; j_gene: TRBJ1-2; v_gene: TRBV5-6; CDR3nt: TGTGCCAGCAGCCCGCCCCAGACAGAAAACTATGGCTACACCTTC; CDR3aa: CASSPPQTENYGYTF
len: 16; abundance: few; d_gene: NA; j_gene: TRBJ1-6; v_gene: TRBV2; CDR3nt: TGTGCCAGCAGTGATACGGGGGGCTCCTATAATTCACCCCTCCACTTT; CDR3aa: CASSDTGGSYNSPLHF
len: 13; abundance: NA; d_gene: TRBD1; j_gene: TRBJ1-4; v_gene: TRBV5-4; CDR3nt: TGTGCCAGCAGCCCCCGGACAGGGGAAAAACTGTTTTTT; CDR3aa: CASSPRTGEKLFF
len: 14; abundance: few; d_gene: NA; j_gene: TRBJ1-4; v_gene: TRBV6-5; CDR3nt: TGTGCCAGCAGGCGCCTGGCAACTAATGAAAAACTGTTTTTT; CDR3aa: CASRRLATNEKLFF
len: 14; abundance: NA; d_gene: NA; j_gene: TRBJ2-1; v_gene: TRBV5-1; CDR3nt: TGCGCCAGCAACAAGCAGGGGACATACAATGAGCAGTTCTTC; CDR3aa: CASNKQGTYNEQFF
len: 16; abundance: NA; d_gene: TRBD1; j_gene: TRBJ1-6; v_gene: TRBV7-2; CDR3nt: TGTGCCAGCAGCTCTACAGGGGTAAGAAGCAATTCACCCCTCCACTTT; CDR3aa: CASSSTGVRSNSPLHF
len: 17; abundance: NA; d_gene: TRBD1; j_gene: TRBJ2-4; v_gene: TRBV14; CDR3nt: TGTGCCAGCAGCCGGGAAACCCCCGGGACAGTAGGAAACATTCAGTACTTC; CDR3aa: CASSRETPGTVGNIQYF
len: 15; abundance: NA; d_gene: TRBD1; j_gene: TRBJ1-4; v_gene: TRBV6-5; CDR3nt: TGTGCCAGCAGAAGGGACAGGGAGGCTGGTGAAAAACTGTTTTTT; CDR3aa: CASRRDREAGEKLFF
len: 15; abundance: few; d_gene: NA; j_gene: TRBJ1-6; v_gene: TRBV30; CDR3nt: TGTGCCTGGAGTGTAGGCAGGGCGGGAGAATCACCCCTCCACTTT; CDR3aa: CAWSVGRAGESPLHF